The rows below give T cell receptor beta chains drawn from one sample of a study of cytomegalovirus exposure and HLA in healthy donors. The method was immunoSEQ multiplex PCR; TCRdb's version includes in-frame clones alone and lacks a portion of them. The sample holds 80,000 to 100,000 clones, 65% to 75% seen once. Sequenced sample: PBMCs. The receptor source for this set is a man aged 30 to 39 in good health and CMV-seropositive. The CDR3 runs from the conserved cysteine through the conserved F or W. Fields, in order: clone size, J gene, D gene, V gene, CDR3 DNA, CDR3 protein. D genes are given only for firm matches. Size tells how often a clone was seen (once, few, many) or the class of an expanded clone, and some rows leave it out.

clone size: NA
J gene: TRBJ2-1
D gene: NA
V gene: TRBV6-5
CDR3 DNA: TGTGCCAGCAGTCTCTCGACAGCCCGTATAAGGTTCTTC
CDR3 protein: CASSLSTARIRFF

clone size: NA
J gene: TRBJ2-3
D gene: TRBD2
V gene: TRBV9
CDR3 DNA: TGTGCCAGCAGCGTAGAAGATAGCGGGAGGGGTGTGGGTACGCAGTATTTT
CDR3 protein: CASSVEDSGRGVGTQYF

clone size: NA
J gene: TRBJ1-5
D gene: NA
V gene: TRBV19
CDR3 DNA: TGTGCCAGTAGGGGCAGTTCGAATAGCAATCAGCCCCAGCATTTT
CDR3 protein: CASRGSSNSNQPQHF

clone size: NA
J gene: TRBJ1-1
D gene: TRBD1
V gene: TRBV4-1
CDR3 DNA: TGCGCCAGCAGCCGGACAGGAAGGAACACTGAAGCTTTCTTT
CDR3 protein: CASSRTGRNTEAFF

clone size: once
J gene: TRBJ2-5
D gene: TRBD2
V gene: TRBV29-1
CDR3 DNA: TGCAGCGTTGAAGGGGTAGCGGGTAGGGCCCAGTACTTC
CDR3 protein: CSVEGVAGRAQYF

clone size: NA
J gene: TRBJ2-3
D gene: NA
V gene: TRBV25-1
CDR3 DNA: TGTGCCAGCAGTTTCTCCCCTAGCACAGATACGCAGTATTTT
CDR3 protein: CASSFSPSTDTQYF

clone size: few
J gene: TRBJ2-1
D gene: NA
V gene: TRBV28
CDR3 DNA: TGTGCCAGCAGTTTTGGGGCAGGAGTTACCAATGAGCAGTTCTTC
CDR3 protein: CASSFGAGVTNEQFF

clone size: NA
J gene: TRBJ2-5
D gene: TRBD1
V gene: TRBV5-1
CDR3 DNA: TGCGCCAGCAGCTTGAAACTAGGAGGACAGGGGGCGTTGAGTAGAGAGACCCAGTACTTC
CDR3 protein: CASSLKLGGQGALSRETQYF

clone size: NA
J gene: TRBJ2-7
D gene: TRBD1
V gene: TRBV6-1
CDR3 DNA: TGTGCCAGCAGTGAGGGGGACAGGGATTACGAGCAGTACTTC
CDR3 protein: CASSEGDRDYEQYF

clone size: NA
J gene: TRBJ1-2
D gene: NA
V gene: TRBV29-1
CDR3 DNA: TGCAGCGTTGAAGCGGACGGAGGACGCGGCTACACCTTC
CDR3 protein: CSVEADGGRGYTF

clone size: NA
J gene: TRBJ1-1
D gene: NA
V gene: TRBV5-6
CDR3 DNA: TGTGCCAGTACCAAACGGGGCACTGAAGCTTTCTTT
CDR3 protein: CASTKRGTEAFF